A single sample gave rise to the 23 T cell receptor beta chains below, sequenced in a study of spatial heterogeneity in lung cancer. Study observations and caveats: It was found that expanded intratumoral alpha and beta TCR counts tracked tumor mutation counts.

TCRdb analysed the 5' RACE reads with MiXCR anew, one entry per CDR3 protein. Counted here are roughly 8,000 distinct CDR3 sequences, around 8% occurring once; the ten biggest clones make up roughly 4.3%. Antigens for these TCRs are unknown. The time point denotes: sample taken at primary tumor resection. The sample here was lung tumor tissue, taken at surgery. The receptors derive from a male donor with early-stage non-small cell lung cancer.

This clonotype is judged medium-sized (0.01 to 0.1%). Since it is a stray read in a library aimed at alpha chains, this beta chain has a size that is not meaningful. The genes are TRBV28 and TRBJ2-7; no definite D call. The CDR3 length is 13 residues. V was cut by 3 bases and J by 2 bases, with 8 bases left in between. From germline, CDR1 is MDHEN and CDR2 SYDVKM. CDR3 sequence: CASSLGETYEQYF. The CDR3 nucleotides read TGTGCCAGCAGTTTGGGCGAGACCTACGAGCAGTACTTC.

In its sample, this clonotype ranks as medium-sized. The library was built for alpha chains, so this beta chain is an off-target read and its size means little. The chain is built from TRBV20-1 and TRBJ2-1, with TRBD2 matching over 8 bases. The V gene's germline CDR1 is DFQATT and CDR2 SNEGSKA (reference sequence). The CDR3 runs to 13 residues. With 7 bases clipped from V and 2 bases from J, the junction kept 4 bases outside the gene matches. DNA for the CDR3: TGCAGTGTAGAGGGACTAGCCTACAATGAGCAGTTCTTC. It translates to CSVEGLAYNEQFF.

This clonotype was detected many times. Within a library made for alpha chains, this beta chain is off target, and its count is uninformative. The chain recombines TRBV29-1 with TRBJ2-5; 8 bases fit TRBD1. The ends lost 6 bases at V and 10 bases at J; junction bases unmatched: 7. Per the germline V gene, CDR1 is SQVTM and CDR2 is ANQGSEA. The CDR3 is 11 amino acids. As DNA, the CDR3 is TGCAGCGTAGGACAGGGCCGGGACCAGTACTTC. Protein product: CSVGQGRDQYF.

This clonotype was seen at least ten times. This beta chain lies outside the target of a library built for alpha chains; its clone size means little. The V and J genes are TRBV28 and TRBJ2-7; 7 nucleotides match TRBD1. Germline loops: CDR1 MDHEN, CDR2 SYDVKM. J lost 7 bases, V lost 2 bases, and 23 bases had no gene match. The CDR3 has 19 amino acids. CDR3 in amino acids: CASSLRRDSSGPWNSEQYF. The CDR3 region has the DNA TGTGCCAGCAGTTTAAGAAGGGACAGCTCGGGACCGTGGAATTCGGAGCAGTACTTC.

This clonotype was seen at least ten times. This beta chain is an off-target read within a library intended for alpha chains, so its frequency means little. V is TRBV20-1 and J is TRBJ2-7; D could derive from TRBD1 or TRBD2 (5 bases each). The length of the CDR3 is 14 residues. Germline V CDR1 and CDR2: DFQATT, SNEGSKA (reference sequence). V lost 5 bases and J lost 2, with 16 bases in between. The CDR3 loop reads CSARGFGQAYEQYF. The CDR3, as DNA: TGCAGTGCTCGGGGCTTCGGGCAGGCCTACGAGCAGTACTTC.

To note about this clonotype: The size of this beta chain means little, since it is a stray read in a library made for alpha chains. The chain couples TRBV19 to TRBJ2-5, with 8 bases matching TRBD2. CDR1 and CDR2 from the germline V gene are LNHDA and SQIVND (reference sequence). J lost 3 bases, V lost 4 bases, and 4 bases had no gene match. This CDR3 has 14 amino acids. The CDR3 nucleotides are TGTGCCAGTAGTAGGACTAGCCCGAAAGAGACCCAGTACTTC. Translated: CASSRTSPKETQYF.

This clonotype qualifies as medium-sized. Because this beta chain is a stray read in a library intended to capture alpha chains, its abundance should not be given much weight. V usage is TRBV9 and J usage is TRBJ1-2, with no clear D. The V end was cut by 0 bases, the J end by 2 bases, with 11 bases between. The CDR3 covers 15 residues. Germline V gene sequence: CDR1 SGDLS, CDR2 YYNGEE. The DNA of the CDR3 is TGTGCCAGCAGCGTAGGAGTTCAACTAAACTATGGCTACACCTTC. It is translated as CASSVGVQLNYGYTF.

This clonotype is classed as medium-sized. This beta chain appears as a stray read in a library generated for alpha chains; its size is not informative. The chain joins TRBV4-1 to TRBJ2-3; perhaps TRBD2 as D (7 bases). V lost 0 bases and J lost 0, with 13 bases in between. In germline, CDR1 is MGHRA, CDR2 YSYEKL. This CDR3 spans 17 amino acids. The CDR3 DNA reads TGCGCCAGCAGCCAAGAAGGGGGGGCATCTAGCACAGATACGCAGTATTTT. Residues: CASSQEGGASSTDTQYF.

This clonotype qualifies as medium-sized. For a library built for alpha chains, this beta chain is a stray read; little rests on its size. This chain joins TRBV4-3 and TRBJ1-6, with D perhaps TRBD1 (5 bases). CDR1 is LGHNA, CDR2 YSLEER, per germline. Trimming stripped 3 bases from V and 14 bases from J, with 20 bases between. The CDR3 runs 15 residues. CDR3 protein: CASSHGTQQSGSLHF. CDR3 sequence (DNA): TGCGCCAGCAGCCATGGAACCCAGCAGTCAGGGTCCCTCCACTTT.

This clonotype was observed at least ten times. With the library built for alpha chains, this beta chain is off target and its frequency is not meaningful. CDR3 nucleotides: TGCGCCAGCAGCCAAGATTGGGGCGGGACGGTGGGTAGTGAGCAGTTCTTC. This translates into CASSQDWGGTVGSEQFF. V gene TRBV4-3 combines with J gene TRBJ2-1; weak D call: TRBD2 (6 bases). The CDR3 has 17 residues. Between the trimmed V and J ends, which lost 0 bases and 9 bases, there was a span of 21 bases. Germline V lookup: CDR1 LGHNA, CDR2 YSLEER.

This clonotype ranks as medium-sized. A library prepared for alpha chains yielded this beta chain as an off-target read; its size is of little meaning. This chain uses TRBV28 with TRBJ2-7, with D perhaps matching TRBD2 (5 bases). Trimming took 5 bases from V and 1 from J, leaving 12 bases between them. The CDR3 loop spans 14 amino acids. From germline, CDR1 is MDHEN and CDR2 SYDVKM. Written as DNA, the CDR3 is TGTGCCAGCAGTCGACTAAGCGGATCCTACGAGCAGTACTTC. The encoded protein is CASSRLSGSYEQYF.

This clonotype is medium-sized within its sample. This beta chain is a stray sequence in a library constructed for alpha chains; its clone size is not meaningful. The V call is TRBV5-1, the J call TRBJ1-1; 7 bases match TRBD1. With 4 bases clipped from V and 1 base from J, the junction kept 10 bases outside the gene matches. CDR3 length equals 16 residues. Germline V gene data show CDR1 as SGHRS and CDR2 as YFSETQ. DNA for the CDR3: TGCGCCAGCAGCCATCGGGCAGGGGGGGCGAACACTGAAGCTTTCTTT. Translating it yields CASSHRAGGANTEAFF.

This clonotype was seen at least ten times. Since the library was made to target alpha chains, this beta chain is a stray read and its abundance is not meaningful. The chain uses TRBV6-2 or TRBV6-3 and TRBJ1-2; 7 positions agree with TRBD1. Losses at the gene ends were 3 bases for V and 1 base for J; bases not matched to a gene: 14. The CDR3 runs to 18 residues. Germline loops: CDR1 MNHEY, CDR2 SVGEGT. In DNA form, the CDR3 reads TGTGCCAGCAGTTATCCACCACTACAGGGGCGTCTTAACTATGGCTACACCTTC. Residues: CASSYPPLQGRLNYGYTF.

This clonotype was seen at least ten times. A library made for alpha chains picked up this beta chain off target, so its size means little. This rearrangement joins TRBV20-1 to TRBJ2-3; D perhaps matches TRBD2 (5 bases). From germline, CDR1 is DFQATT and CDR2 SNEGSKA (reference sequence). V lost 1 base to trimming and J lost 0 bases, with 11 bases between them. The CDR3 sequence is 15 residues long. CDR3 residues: CSARVRALSTDTQYF. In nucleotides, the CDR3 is TGCAGTGCTAGAGTGAGGGCACTTAGCACAGATACGCAGTATTTT.

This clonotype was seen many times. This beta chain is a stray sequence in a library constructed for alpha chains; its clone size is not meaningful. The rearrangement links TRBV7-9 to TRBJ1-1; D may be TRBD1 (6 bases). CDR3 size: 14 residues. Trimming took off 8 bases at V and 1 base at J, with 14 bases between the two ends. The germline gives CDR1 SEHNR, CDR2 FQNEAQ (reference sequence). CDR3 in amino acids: CASGVGGENTEAFF. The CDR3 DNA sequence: TGTGCCAGCGGGGTTGGGGGCGAGAACACTGAAGCTTTCTTT.

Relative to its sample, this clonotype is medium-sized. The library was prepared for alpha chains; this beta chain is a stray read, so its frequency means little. CDR3 nucleotides: TGCAGTGCTATACCTAGCGGGAGCCTCCTTGGCACAGATACGCAGTATTTT. This encodes CSAIPSGSLLGTDTQYF. J is TRBJ2-3 and V is TRBV20-1; TRBD2 agrees at 10 bases. V lost 4 bases to trimming and J lost 1 base; unmatched junction nucleotides: 11. Germline CDR1 and CDR2: DFQATT and SNEGSKA (reference sequence). The CDR3 is made up of 17 amino acids.

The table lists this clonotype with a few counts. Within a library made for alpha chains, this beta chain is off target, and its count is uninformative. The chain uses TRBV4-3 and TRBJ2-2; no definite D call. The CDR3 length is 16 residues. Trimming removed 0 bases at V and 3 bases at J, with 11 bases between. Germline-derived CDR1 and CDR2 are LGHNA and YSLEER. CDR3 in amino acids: CASSQEVQYYTGELFF. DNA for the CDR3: TGCGCCAGCAGCCAAGAGGTTCAGTACTACACCGGGGAGCTGTTTTTT.

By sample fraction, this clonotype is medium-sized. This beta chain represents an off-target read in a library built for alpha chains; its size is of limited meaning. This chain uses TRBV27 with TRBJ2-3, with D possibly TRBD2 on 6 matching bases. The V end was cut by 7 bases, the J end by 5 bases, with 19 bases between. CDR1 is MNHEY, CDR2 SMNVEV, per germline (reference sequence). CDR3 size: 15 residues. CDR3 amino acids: CASTPWGVQGDTQYF. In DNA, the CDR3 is TGTGCCAGCACCCCTTGGGGGGTGCAGGGAGATACGCAGTATTTT.

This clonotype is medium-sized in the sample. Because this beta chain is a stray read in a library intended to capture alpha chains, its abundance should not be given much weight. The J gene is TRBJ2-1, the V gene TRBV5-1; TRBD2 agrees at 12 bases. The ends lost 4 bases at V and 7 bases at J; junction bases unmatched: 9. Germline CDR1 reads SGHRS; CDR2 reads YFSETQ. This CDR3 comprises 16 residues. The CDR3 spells CASSLLASGRENEQFF. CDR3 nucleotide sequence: TGCGCCAGCAGCCTGCTGGCTAGCGGGAGGGAGAATGAGCAGTTCTTC.

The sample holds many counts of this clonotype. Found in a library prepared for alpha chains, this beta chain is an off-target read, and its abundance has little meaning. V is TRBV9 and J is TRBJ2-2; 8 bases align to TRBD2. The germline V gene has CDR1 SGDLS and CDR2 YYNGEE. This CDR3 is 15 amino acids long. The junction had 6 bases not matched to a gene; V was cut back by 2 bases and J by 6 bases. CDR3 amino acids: CASSVGTSVPGELFF. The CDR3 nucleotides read TGTGCCAGCAGCGTCGGGACTAGTGTTCCCGGGGAGCTGTTTTTT.

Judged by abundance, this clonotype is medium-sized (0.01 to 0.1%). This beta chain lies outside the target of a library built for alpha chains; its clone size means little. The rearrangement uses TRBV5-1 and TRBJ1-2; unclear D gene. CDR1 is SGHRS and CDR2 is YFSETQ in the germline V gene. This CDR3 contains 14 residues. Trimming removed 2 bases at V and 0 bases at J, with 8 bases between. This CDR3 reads CASSLETPNYGYTF. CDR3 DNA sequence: TGCGCCAGCAGCTTAGAGACGCCTAACTATGGCTACACCTTC.

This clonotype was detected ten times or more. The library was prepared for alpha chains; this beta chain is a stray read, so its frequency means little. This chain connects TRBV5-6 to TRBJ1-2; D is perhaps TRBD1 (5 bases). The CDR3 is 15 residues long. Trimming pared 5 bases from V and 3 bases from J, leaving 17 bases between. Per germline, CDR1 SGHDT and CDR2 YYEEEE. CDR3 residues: CASREPGRADYGYTF. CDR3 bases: TGTGCCAGCAGGGAGCCGGGACGGGCGGACTATGGCTACACCTTC.

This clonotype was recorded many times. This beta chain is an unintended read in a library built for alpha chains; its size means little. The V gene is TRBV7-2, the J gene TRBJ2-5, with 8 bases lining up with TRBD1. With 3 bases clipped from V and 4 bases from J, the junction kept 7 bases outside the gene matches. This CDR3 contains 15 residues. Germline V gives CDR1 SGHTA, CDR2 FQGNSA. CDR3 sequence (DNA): TGTGCCAGCAGCTTGGGGACAGGTTTGGTAGAGACCCAGTACTTC. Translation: CASSLGTGLVETQYF.